This is a list of T cell receptor beta chains from one sample in a study of blood T cells in healthy people across ages. TCRdb redid the calling of the 5' RACE reads with MiXCR, one entry per CDR3 protein. Among about 1.6 million distinct CDR3 sequences listed, roughly 32% were seen once. The sequenced material came from blood. These receptors came from a woman aged 25 to 39 in good health. Both conserved end residues are trimmed from each CDR3. The order of the fields is V gene, clone size, D gene, J gene, CDR3 protein. The D gene is left open where the match is weak. Clone size is shown for a subset of rows, as once, few, many or a class of expanded clone.

v_call: TRBV6-6; clone_size: .; d_call: .; j_call: TRBJ1-2; cdr3_aa: ASSYRVSDGYT
v_call: TRBV10-3; clone_size: few; d_call: TRBD2; j_call: TRBJ2-1; cdr3_aa: AIRTGGSYYNEQF
v_call: TRBV5-1; clone_size: few; d_call: TRBD2; j_call: TRBJ2-1; cdr3_aa: ASSFLLAGVSYEQF
v_call: TRBV9; clone_size: few; d_call: .; j_call: TRBJ1-2; cdr3_aa: ASSPPGTLYGYT
v_call: TRBV30; clone_size: few; d_call: .; j_call: .; cdr3_aa: AWSRGHETQY
v_call: TRBV27; clone_size: .; d_call: TRBD2; j_call: TRBJ2-3; cdr3_aa: ASSTRLAGAITIADTQY
v_call: TRBV4-1; clone_size: .; d_call: .; j_call: TRBJ1-1; cdr3_aa: ASSQEPLVEAF
v_call: TRBV9; clone_size: .; d_call: TRBD1; j_call: TRBJ2-1; cdr3_aa: ASSDDRGGPIEQF
v_call: TRBV20-1; clone_size: .; d_call: .; j_call: TRBJ2-7; cdr3_aa: SARDIRSFSSYEQY
v_call: TRBV20-1; clone_size: many; d_call: .; j_call: TRBJ2-7; cdr3_aa: SAPHREQY